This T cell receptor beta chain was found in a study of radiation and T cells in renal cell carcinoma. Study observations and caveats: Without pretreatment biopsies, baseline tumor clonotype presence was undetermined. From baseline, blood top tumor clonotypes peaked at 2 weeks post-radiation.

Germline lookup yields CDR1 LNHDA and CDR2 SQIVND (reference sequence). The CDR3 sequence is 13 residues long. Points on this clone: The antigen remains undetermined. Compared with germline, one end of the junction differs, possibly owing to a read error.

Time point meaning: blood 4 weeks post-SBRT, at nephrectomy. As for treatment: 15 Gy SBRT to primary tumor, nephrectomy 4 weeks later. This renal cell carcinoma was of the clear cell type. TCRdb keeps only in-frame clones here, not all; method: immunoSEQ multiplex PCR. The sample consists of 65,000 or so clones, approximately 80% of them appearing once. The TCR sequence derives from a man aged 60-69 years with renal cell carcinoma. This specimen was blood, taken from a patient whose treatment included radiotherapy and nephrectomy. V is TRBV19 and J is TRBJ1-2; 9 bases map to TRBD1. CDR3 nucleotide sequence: TGTGCCAGTAGCCCGGGACAGGGCACGGAATCGGGCTTC. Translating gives CASSPGQGTESGF.